A single sample is the source of the 28 T cell receptor beta chains below, sequenced in a study of cytomegalovirus exposure and HLA in healthy donors (dated by TCRdb to about 2017). The protocol used for the library was the immunoSEQ multiplex PCR assay. The multiplex PCR relied on a mix of 60 forward primers for TCR Vbeta segments and 13 reverse primers for TCR Jbeta segments. TCRdb's version of the immuneACCESS table is confined to in-frame rearrangements and falls short of the full clone set. An unresolved V gene accounts for under half of the shortfall where checked; the remainder is of unknown origin. Within this sample are approximately 160,000 clones, with about 85% of them counted one time only. The top ten hold approximately 1.2% of the sample. The specimen sequenced was PBMCs. The source of these receptors is a man between 50 and 59 years old in good health and CMV-seropositive.

This chain uses TRBV18 with TRBJ2-5, with D perhaps TRBD2 (6 bases). This CDR3 region has 14 residues. Between the trimmed V and J ends, which lost 3 bases and 4 bases, there was a span of 12 bases. CDR1 is KGHSH and CDR2 is LQKENI in the germline V gene. In DNA, the CDR3 is TGTGCCAGCTCACCGCGGGGCAATCGAGAGACCCAGTACTTC. Amino acid sequence: CASSPRGNRETQYF.

V gene TRBV27 combines with J gene TRBJ2-1; TRBD1 aligns across 7 bases. Germline V gene sequence: CDR1 MNHEY, CDR2 SMNVEV (reference sequence). The trim removed 3 bases at V and 8 bases at J, leaving 7 bases unmatched. The CDR3 has 14 amino acids. For the CDR3, the DNA is TGTGCCAGCAGTTTCGGGACAGCCGTGGATGAGCAGTTCTTC. This encodes CASSFGTAVDEQFF.

The chain is built from TRBV15 and TRBJ1-4, with 7 bases fitting TRBD1. The germline gives CDR1 LNHNV, CDR2 YYDKDF (reference sequence). V trimming: 0 bases; J trimming: 3 bases; junction bases outside the gene matches: 1. The CDR3 spans 15 residues. CDR3 DNA sequence: TGTGCCACCAGCAGAGATCAGGGGGCTAATGAAAAACTGTTTTTT. It yields the protein CATSRDQGANEKLFF.

The J gene is TRBJ2-1, the V gene TRBV28; D is possibly TRBD2 (5 bases). V was shortened by 5 bases and J by 3 bases, with 17 bases between the two germline ends. This CDR3 has 16 amino acids. Germline-derived CDR1 and CDR2 are MDHEN and SYDVKM. In DNA form, the CDR3 reads TGTGCCAGCAGTCCCCGGGGAGCGACGGGCTACAATGAGCAGTTCTTC. Amino acids: CASSPRGATGYNEQFF.

This chain links TRBV7-8 with TRBJ1-2, with no clear D. Trimming took off 5 bases at V and 0 bases at J, with 13 bases between the two ends. Germline V gene data show CDR1 as SGHVS and CDR2 as FQNEAQ. The length of the CDR3 is 15 residues. CDR3 sequence (DNA): TGTGCCAGCAGCCCAAGTAGACTAGCTAACTATGGCTACACCTTC. Translating it yields CASSPSRLANYGYTF.

This rearrangement joins TRBV6-1 to TRBJ2-2; the match to TRBD1 covers 8 bases. CDR1 MNHNS and CDR2 SASEGT come from the germline V gene. The CDR3 is 17 residues long. Trimming removed 0 bases from V and 6 bases from J; junction bases left unmatched: 9. The CDR3: CASSEARDRLTAGELFF. The DNA for the CDR3 is TGTGCCAGCAGTGAAGCACGGGACAGGTTGACGGCCGGGGAGCTGTTTTTT.

V gene TRBV11-2 combines with J gene TRBJ1-3; D is unclear. The CDR3 extends over 16 amino acids. Germline V gene sequence: CDR1 SGHAT, CDR2 FQNNGV. The V end was cut by 0 bases, the J end by 4 bases, with 13 bases between. In DNA, the CDR3 is TGTGCCAGCAGCTTAGATCTTTTCTCGGGAGGAAACACCATATATTTT. It codes for CASSLDLFSGGNTIYF.

The J gene is TRBJ1-6, the V gene TRBV7-3; tentatively, D is TRBD1 (5 bases). V was trimmed by 2 bases and J by 5 bases, leaving 7 bases between them. This CDR3 is built from 14 residues. CDR1 is SGHTA and CDR2 is FQGTGA in the germline V gene. The CDR3 DNA is TGTGCCAGCAGCTTAGGGGGGAATAATTCACCCCTCCACTTT. Its translation is CASSLGGNNSPLHF.

In DNA, the CDR3 is TGTGCCAGCAGTGGACTCGGGACATCCTTCACCGGGGAGCTGTTTTTT. As protein: CASSGLGTSFTGELFF. V is TRBV25-1 and J is TRBJ2-2; TRBD1 is a possible D gene (6 bases). This CDR3 contains 16 residues. The germline V and J ends were trimmed by 4 bases and 4 bases, with 16 bases remaining between them. The germline CDR1 and CDR2 sequences are MGHDK and SYGVNS.

The sample holds one count of this clone. This chain connects TRBV18 to TRBJ1-4, with D perhaps matching TRBD1 (5 bases). The ends were cut back, 6 bases at V and 12 bases at J, with 26 bases in the middle. This CDR3 is 16 amino acids long. Germline V gene lookup returns CDR1 KGHSH and CDR2 LQKENI. CDR3 DNA: TGTGCCAGCTCGCCTACGCTCCGGGGTCCGGGAGGGGAACTGTTTTTT. It is translated as CASSPTLRGPGGELFF.

The rearrangement uses TRBV6-5 and TRBJ2-7; a possible D gene is TRBD2 (6 bases). CDR3 length: 13 residues. CDR1 and CDR2 (germline): MNHEY, SVGAGI. Between the trimmed V and J ends, which lost 4 bases and 3 bases, there was a span of 10 bases. CDR3 coding DNA: TGTGCCAGCAGTTGGGAGGACGGCTACGAGCAGTACTTC. Translation gives CASSWEDGYEQYF.

This clone appeared a single time. The V gene is TRBV5-1, the J gene TRBJ1-6, with D possibly matching TRBD1 (5 bases). Germline V lookup: CDR1 SGHRS, CDR2 YFSETQ. V lost 4 bases and J lost 7, with 12 bases in between. This CDR3 has 14 residues. The CDR3, as DNA: TGCGCCAGCAGCCCACGGGACTTAAATTCACCCCTCCACTTT. It yields the protein CASSPRDLNSPLHF.

This clone turned up a few times. This sequence joins TRBV10-2 and TRBJ1-2; perhaps TRBD1 as D (5 bases). The germline gives CDR1 WSHSY, CDR2 SAAADI. CDR3 length: 13 amino acids. The ends were cut back, 3 bases at V and 9 bases at J, with 14 bases in the middle. The CDR3 DNA reads TGCGCCAGCAGTGAAGGGGCCCGCATTAGCTACACCTTC. Translation gives CASSEGARISYTF.

This clone was detected only once. The rearrangement joins TRBV4-3 to TRBJ1-4, with TRBD1 matching 10 bases. Unmatched junction bases numbered 0, after V lost 4 bases and J lost 7 bases. Germline lookup yields CDR1 LGHNA and CDR2 YSLEER. The CDR3 runs to 13 residues. The CDR3 coding sequence is TGCGCCAGCAGCCGACAGGGGGCTGAAAAACTGTTTTTT. Its translation: CASSRQGAEKLFF.

V gene TRBV10-3 combines with J gene TRBJ2-7; maybe TRBD2 (6 bases). The V end lost 2 bases, the J end lost 4 bases, and 12 bases lay between the germline ends. This CDR3 has 14 amino acids. Germline V gene lookup returns CDR1 ENHRY and CDR2 SYGVKD. The CDR3 is CAISEIGGVYEQYF. The DNA for the CDR3 is TGTGCCATCAGTGAGATAGGAGGGGTTTACGAGCAGTACTTC.

The chain is built from TRBV5-1 and TRBJ2-1, with 7 positions matching TRBD2. Losses at the gene ends were 4 bases for V and 6 bases for J; bases not matched to a gene: 13. This CDR3 comprises 16 residues. Germline CDR1 and CDR2: SGHRS and YFSETQ. The CDR3 nucleotides read TGCGCCAGCAGCCCTGGCCGGGGGGTACCTCCCAATGAGCAGTTCTTC. This translates into CASSPGRGVPPNEQFF.

The V call is TRBV28, the J call TRBJ1-3; 7 bases align to TRBD1. Trimming removed 8 bases from V and 0 bases from J; junction bases left unmatched: 4. Germline CDR1 reads MDHEN; CDR2 reads SYDVKM. CDR3 length: 14 amino acids. CDR3 loop: CASRGGGSGNTIYF. The CDR3 DNA reads as TGTGCCAGCCGAGGGGGCGGCTCTGGAAACACCATATATTTT.

The genes are TRBV5-4 and TRBJ2-2; D is uncertain. V was clipped by 3 bases and J by 8 bases, with 11 bases between them. The germline gives CDR1 SGHNT, CDR2 YYREEE (reference sequence). The CDR3 runs to 13 residues. CDR3 sequence reads: CASSSNPRGELFF. CDR3 nucleotides: TGTGCCAGCAGCTCTAACCCTCGGGGGGAGCTGTTTTTT. Based on the CDR3 plus reference TRBV5-4 and TRBJ2-2, the full variable domain is ETGVTQSPTHLIKTRGQQVTLRCSSQSGHNTVSWYQQALGQGPQFIFQYYREEENGRGNFPPRFSGLQFPNYSSELNVNALELDDSALYLCASSSNPRGELFFGEGSRLTVL.

This sequence joins TRBV6-1 and TRBJ1-6; 8 nucleotides align to TRBD1. V gave up 4 bases and J gave up 5 bases; unmatched junction bases: 4. Germline loops: CDR1 MNHNS, CDR2 SASEGT. This CDR3 is 15 amino acids long. The chain's CDR3 is CASSADRVDNSPLHF. The CDR3 DNA is TGTGCCAGCAGTGCGGACAGGGTTGATAATTCACCCCTCCACTTT.

This clone appeared a single time. The V call is TRBV29-1, the J call TRBJ2-1, with TRBD2 identical over 16 bases. V gave up 5 bases and J gave up 7 bases; unmatched junction bases: 11. Germline lookup yields CDR1 SQVTM and CDR2 ANQGSEA. The CDR3 totals 17 residues. CDR3 coding DNA: TGCAGCGTTCCCAGGGGACTAGCGGGGGGGGTTTCGAATGAGCAGTTCTTC. It specifies CSVPRGLAGGVSNEQFF.

The chain links TRBV2 to TRBJ2-6; 9 positions match TRBD2. V was clipped by 0 bases and J by 1 base; unmatched bases: 10. Per germline, CDR1 SNHLY and CDR2 FYNNEI. The CDR3 contains 20 residues. For the CDR3, the DNA is TGTGCCAGCAGTGAAGCAGCGGGAGGTTTGAGGAGGTCTGGGGCCAACGTCCTGACTTTC. Its translation: CASSEAAGGLRRSGANVLTF.

The rearrangement joins TRBV30 to TRBJ2-1, with 8 nucleotides matching TRBD2. The V gene end was trimmed by 4 bases and the J gene end by 1 base; junction bases not matched to a gene: 3. CDR3 length: 14 residues. CDR1 and CDR2 (germline): GTSNPN, SVGIG (reference sequence). CDR3: CAWTTGGSYNEQFF. The CDR3 bases are TGTGCCTGGACTACGGGGGGGTCCTACAATGAGCAGTTCTTC.

The chain is built from TRBV19 and TRBJ2-5; a weak D match, TRBD2 (5 bases). The germline V and J ends were trimmed by 6 bases and 2 bases, with 13 bases remaining between them. Germline-derived CDR1 and CDR2 are LNHDA and SQIVND (reference sequence). The CDR3 length is 14 residues. The CDR3 reads CASRSPGTQETQYF. The CDR3 nucleotides read TGTGCCAGTAGATCTCCGGGAACTCAAGAGACCCAGTACTTC.

The rearrangement uses TRBV30 and TRBJ2-3; TRBD2 agrees at 8 bases. CDR1 is GTSNPN and CDR2 is SVGIG in the germline V gene (reference sequence). CDR3 length: 14 residues. The trim removed 3 bases at V and 6 bases at J, leaving 8 bases unmatched. The CDR3 coding sequence is TGTGCCTGGAGCCTCGGCAGCGGGAGTGATACGCAGTATTTT. Amino acid sequence: CAWSLGSGSDTQYF. Combining the CDR3 with reference TRBV30 and TRBJ2-3 gives the whole variable domain SQTIHQWPATLVQPVGSPLSLECTVEGTSNPNLYWYRQAAGRGLQLLFYSVGIGQISSEVPQNLSASRPQDRQFILSSKKLLLSDSGFYLCAWSLGSGSDTQYFGPGTRLTVL.

This clone was counted a single time. This chain links TRBV30 with TRBJ2-3, with a weak D call TRBD1 (6 bases). This CDR3 has 14 residues. V gave up 2 bases and J gave up 2 bases, with 11 bases separating them. Germline CDR1 reads GTSNPN; CDR2 reads SVGIG (reference sequence). The DNA for the CDR3 is TGTGCCTGGAGTAGCAGGGGATCCACAGATACGCAGTATTTT. Protein product: CAWSSRGSTDTQYF.

The chain couples TRBV30 to TRBJ1-6; 7 bases map to TRBD1. This CDR3 contains 16 residues. Germline V lookup: CDR1 GTSNPN, CDR2 SVGIG (reference sequence). Trimming removed 3 bases from V and 1 base from J; junction bases left unmatched: 6. The CDR3 nucleotides are TGTGCCTGGAGGTCGGAGGGGGCGTCCTATAATTCACCCCTCCACTTT. Its translation: CAWRSEGASYNSPLHF. Supplemented by reference TRBV30 and TRBJ1-6, the full variable domain reads SQTIHQWPATLVQPVGSPLSLECTVEGTSNPNLYWYRQAAGRGLQLLFYSVGIGQISSEVPQNLSASRPQDRQFILSSKKLLLSDSGFYLCAWRSEGASYNSPLHFGNGTRLTVT.

V and J are TRBV28 and TRBJ2-1; 8 bases fit TRBD2. The CDR3 loop spans 12 amino acids. V trimming: 6 bases; J trimming: 8 bases; junction bases outside the gene matches: 3. Per the germline V gene, CDR1 is MDHEN and CDR2 is SYDVKM. CDR3 in amino acids: CASSRTSHEQFF. For the CDR3, the DNA is TGTGCCAGCAGCCGGACTAGCCATGAGCAGTTCTTC.

The chain has TRBV7-9 and TRBJ1-5, with TRBD1 matching over 9 bases. The CDR3 runs 14 residues. V shed 5 bases and J 4 bases; nucleotides not matched to a gene: 3. Germline assignment: CDR1 SEHNR and CDR2 FQNEAQ (reference sequence). The CDR3 DNA sequence: TGTGCCAGCAGCCCAGACAGGGGGAATCAGCCCCAGCATTTT. It codes for CASSPDRGNQPQHF.